These 20 T cell receptor beta chains originate from one sample sequenced in a study of blood T cell repertoires in COVID-19. Sequencing was performed with immunoSEQ multiplex PCR; in TCRdb, only in-frame clones are kept and a portion is missing. Of around 79,000 clones detected, about nine tenths appear once; the ten largest clones hold approximately 9.1%. Source material: peripheral blood. The receptor source for this set is a human donor in a cohort sampled during active COVID-19.

This chain joins TRBV7-6 and TRBJ2-7; 8 bases agree with TRBD2. V gave up 5 bases and J gave up 5 bases; unmatched junction bases: 8. From germline, CDR1 is SGHVS and CDR2 FNYEAQ. The CDR3 covers 14 residues. CDR3 bases: TGTGCCAGCAGCCCGACGGGGGGGGGAGACGAGCAGTACTTC. Residues: CASSPTGGGDEQYF. The full variable domain, its missing parts supplied by reference TRBV7-6 and TRBJ2-7, is GAGVSQSPRYKVTKRGQDVALRCDPISGHVSLYWYRQALGQGPEFLTYFNYEAQQDKSGLPNDRFSAERPEGSISTLTIQRTEQRDSAMYRCASSPTGGGDEQYFGPGTRLTVT.

The sample holds one count of this clone. This CDR3 fails to terminate in the conserved phenylalanine or tryptophan, so it likely reflects a read error. The limits of the CDR3 on the DNA are not certain, so only TCRdb's listed CDR3 is given. V gene TRBV5-8 combines with J gene TRBJ1-1. The CDR3 length is 10 residues, termini included. The germline V gene has CDR1 SGHTS and CDR2 YDEGEE. This chain's CDR3 is CASSLARGLG.

V gene TRBV6-6 combines with J gene TRBJ1-2; TRBD1 might be the D (5 bases). The germline V and J ends were trimmed by 10 bases and 2 bases, with 11 bases remaining between them. Germline CDR1 reads MNHNY; CDR2 reads SVGAGI (reference sequence). This CDR3 is built from 12 residues. The CDR3: CATHGGNYGYTF. The DNA for the CDR3 is TGTGCCACACACGGGGGGAACTATGGCTACACCTTC.

This clone was seen a handful of times. This chain connects TRBV11-3 to TRBJ1-2; no clear D. With 5 bases removed from V and 1 base from J, the gap between germline ends came to 20 bases. CDR3 size: 17 residues. The V gene's germline CDR1 is SGHNT and CDR2 YENEEA. CDR3 amino acids: CASSPIPLQSNNYGYTF. For the CDR3, the DNA is TGTGCCAGCAGCCCGATCCCGTTACAGAGTAATAACTATGGCTACACCTTC.

The V and J genes are TRBV21-1 and TRBJ1-6; TRBD1, the table's D call, was not compared with the DNA. TRBV21-1 is noted as a pseudogene. The CDR3 consists of 16 residues. The CDR3 loop is CASSTRDRVLDSPLHF. CDR3 sequence (DNA): TGTGCCAGCAGCACCCGGGACAGGGTATTAGATTCACCCCTCCACTTT.

V usage is TRBV6-2 or TRBV6-3 and J usage is TRBJ2-1, with 10 bases matching TRBD2. The CDR3 is 17 residues long. With 2 bases clipped from V and 5 bases from J, the junction kept 9 bases outside the gene matches. In germline, CDR1 is MNHEY, CDR2 SVGEGT. CDR3 sequence: CASSYGASGGPNNEQFF. DNA of the CDR3: TGTGCCAGCAGTTACGGGGCTAGCGGGGGCCCTAACAATGAGCAGTTCTTC.

This clone was detected only once. The V and J genes are TRBV14 and TRBJ2-7; possibly TRBD1 for D (6 bases). V was trimmed by 0 bases and J by 4 bases, leaving 13 bases between them. Germline loops: CDR1 SGHDN, CDR2 FVKESK. The CDR3 consists of 15 residues. In DNA, the CDR3 is TGTGCCAGCAGCCAAGATCAGGGGAATTTTTACGAGCAGTACTTC. Amino acids: CASSQDQGNFYEQYF.

This chain links TRBV5-4 with TRBJ2-3; 8 bases line up with TRBD2. This CDR3 contains 15 residues. Germline V gene lookup returns CDR1 SGHNT and CDR2 YYREEE (reference sequence). Trimming removed 4 bases from V and 0 bases from J; junction bases left unmatched: 4. The CDR3 spells CASSSGRPSTDTQYF. For the CDR3, the DNA is TGTGCCAGCAGCAGCGGGAGACCTAGCACAGATACGCAGTATTTT.

The chain is built from TRBV28 and TRBJ2-5, with D hard to call. Germline V gene lookup returns CDR1 MDHEN and CDR2 SYDVKM. There are 13 residues in the CDR3. Trimming took 5 bases from V and 0 from J, leaving 7 bases between them. The CDR3 loop reads CASSPTYQETQYF. DNA for the CDR3: TGTGCCAGCAGTCCTACCTACCAAGAGACCCAGTACTTC.

V gene TRBV27 combines with J gene TRBJ2-3; D is uncertain. V was cut by 2 bases and J by 0 bases, with 9 bases left in between. The CDR3 length is 15 residues. From germline, CDR1 is MNHEY and CDR2 SMNVEV (reference sequence). The CDR3: CASSLQAASTDTQYF. Here the CDR3 DNA reads TGTGCCAGCAGTTTACAGGCCGCTAGCACAGATACGCAGTATTTT.

A word on this clone: This CDR3 is also generated by other DNA sequences in the sample. The V gene is TRBV20-1, the J gene TRBJ1-4; the D is unclear. The CDR3 is 11 residues long. Germline CDR1 and CDR2: DFQATT and SNEGSKA (reference sequence). Between the trimmed V and J ends, which lost 5 bases and 12 bases, there was a span of 13 bases. The CDR3 coding sequence is TGCAGTGCTGCTCCAGGAAATGAACTGTTTTTT. It translates to CSAAPGNELFF.

The rearrangement joins TRBV30 to TRBJ2-7; TRBD1 is a possible D gene (5 bases). Germline CDR1 and CDR2: GTSNPN and SVGIG (reference sequence). This CDR3 has 15 residues. Trimming shortened V by 5 bases and J by 0 bases, and 17 bases separated the two germline ends. The DNA for the CDR3 is TGTGCCTGGGCGCAGGGAAAAGTCGTCTCCTACGAGCAGTACTTC. It translates to CAWAQGKVVSYEQYF.

The genes are TRBV11-2 and TRBJ1-2, with TRBD1 matching over 8 bases. This CDR3 has 13 residues. V shed 4 bases and J 7 bases; nucleotides not matched to a gene: 5. Germline assignment: CDR1 SGHAT and CDR2 FQNNGV. The CDR3 loop is CASSSDRVGGYTF. As DNA, the CDR3 is TGTGCCAGCAGCTCGGACAGGGTTGGTGGCTACACCTTC.

This clone was observed a handful of times. The rearrangement joins TRBV5-1 to TRBJ2-7; D is ambiguous. V lost 0 bases and J lost 0, with 7 bases in between. CDR3 size: 14 residues. The germline gives CDR1 SGHRS, CDR2 YFSETQ. The CDR3 bases are TGCGCCAGCAGCTTGGTCGCGGTCTCCTACGAGCAGTACTTC. This translates into CASSLVAVSYEQYF.

The rearrangement uses TRBV4-2 and TRBJ2-5; 7 bases line up with TRBD2. CDR1 LGHNA and CDR2 YNFKEQ come from the germline V gene. The CDR3 has 15 amino acids. Trimming removed 1 base from V and 5 bases from J; junction bases left unmatched: 7. The CDR3 sequence is CASSQVTGGGETQYF. In DNA, the CDR3 is TGTGCCAGCAGCCAAGTTACGGGGGGTGGGGAGACCCAGTACTTC.

This chain joins TRBV19 and TRBJ2-1; 8 bases are a match to TRBD2. The V gene end was trimmed by 3 bases and the J gene end by 9 bases; junction bases not matched to a gene: 10. This CDR3 has 15 residues. Germline assignment: CDR1 LNHDA and CDR2 SQIVND (reference sequence). The CDR3 coding sequence is TGTGCCAGTAGTATTACCGGGACTAGAGTCGCTGAGCAGTTCTTC. Translating it yields CASSITGTRVAEQFF.

The V call is TRBV12-3 or TRBV12-4, the J call TRBJ2-7; TRBD1 is a possible D gene (6 bases). This CDR3 has 12 amino acids. CDR3 DNA: TGTGCTACCACCACAGGGAACAACGAGCAGTACTTC. Translated, it gives CATTTGNNEQYF.

This chain connects TRBV5-1 to TRBJ2-7, with a weak D call TRBD2 (6 bases). CDR1 and CDR2 (germline): SGHRS, YFSETQ. The CDR3 sequence is 14 residues long. Trimming cost V 0 bases and J 6 bases, with 13 bases left between them. The CDR3 loop reads CASSLGRQGGEQYF. The CDR3 DNA is TGCGCCAGCAGCTTGGGTCGGCAGGGAGGCGAGCAGTACTTC.

CDR3 sequence: CASSPNRGYTF. The CDR3 nucleotides are TGTGCCAGCAGCCCGAACCGGGGCTACACCTTC. V usage is TRBV7-2 and J usage is TRBJ1-2; D call uncertain. The V end was cut by 5 bases, the J end by 8 bases, with 9 bases between. Germline lookup yields CDR1 SGHTA and CDR2 FQGNSA. This CDR3 comprises 11 residues.

This chain joins TRBV5-8 and TRBJ2-3; TRBD2 agrees at 8 bases. The V gene's germline CDR1 is SGHTS and CDR2 YDEGEE. CDR3 length equals 18 residues. Trimming took 1 base from V and 4 from J; bases not matched to a gene: 14. The CDR3 sequence is CASSLTRPPSGWADTQYF. For the CDR3, the DNA is TGTGCCAGCAGCTTGACCCGCCCCCCTAGCGGGTGGGCAGATACGCAGTATTTT.